This entry is about one TCR beta chain. As yet, its antigen is unknown. Libraries were prepared by immunoSEQ multiplex PCR; TCRdb keeps only in-frame clonotypes and omits some of them. Among 95,000 to 150,000 clones, roughly nine tenths were seen once, and the ten largest hold 0.95% to 1.3%. CDR1 and CDR2 (germline): MNHEY, SMNVEV (reference sequence). The CDR3 extends over 15 amino acids. Trimming took off 6 bases at V and 1 base at J, with 15 bases between the two ends. The data derive from a study of cytomegalovirus exposure and HLA in healthy donors. As for the study in general: The 90 to 150 validation repertoires used the same platform as the 650 to 850 first-cohort repertoires, a later analysis reported.

Regarding the study as a whole: A later analysis found first-cohort TCR clusters tended to co-occur in the 90 to 150 validation repertoires. Cytomegalovirus status was reportedly diagnosed by the classifier with high specificity and sensitivity.

The clonotype comes from a woman aged 18-29 years in good health and CMV-seronegative. The chain is built from TRBV27 and TRBJ1-2; maybe TRBD1 (5 bases). Sequenced material: PBMCs. CDR3 nucleotides: TGTGCCAGCAGCTGGGTAGGGGAGGGTAACTATGGCTACACCTTC. Residues: CASSWVGEGNYGYTF.